This T cell receptor (beta chain) is from a study of shared T cell receptors in the human thymus. Repertoires were generated with immunoSEQ multiplex PCR, while TCRdb's copy carries only in-frame clones and drops some. The repertoire includes hundreds of thousands of clones, roughly 86% of them detected once, and roughly 0.0087% sits in the top ten. Germline CDR1 reads SGHNT; CDR2 reads YYREEE (reference sequence). The CDR3 is 15 residues long. The V end was cut by 0 bases, the J end by 4 bases, with 13 bases between. These same data were also listed under a study on human thymus T cells. As that report states: The source of the thymus tissue was resections taken during corrective heart surgery. Use of V and J genes seemed skewed within the thymic and blood repertoires. Thymic TCR repertoires of unrelated people reportedly overlapped highly.

The sequencing sample was made of thymocytes. The sequence was obtained from a boy less than two years old with a congenital heart defect. The chain uses TRBV5-4 and TRBJ1-1; D perhaps matches TRBD1 (6 bases). Here the CDR3 DNA reads TGTGCCAGCAGCTTGGCGCGGGGGGCTGTCACTGAAGCTTTCTTT. Encoded protein: CASSLARGAVTEAFF.